This T cell receptor (beta chain) was profiled in a study of siplizumab effects on memory and regulatory T cells. The method was immunoSEQ multiplex PCR; TCRdb's version includes in-frame clones alone and lacks a portion of them. Here the sample spans about 50,000 clones, over 85% being singletons. Germline lookup yields CDR1 SEHNR and CDR2 FQNEAQ (reference sequence). Trimming stripped 0 bases from V and 2 bases from J, with 12 bases between. CDR3 length equals 16 residues. The sequence was collected from a human donor in good health. Sequencing used CD8+ T cells sorted from blood. The chain is built from TRBV7-9 and TRBJ2-3, with a weak D call TRBD1 (5 bases). The DNA of the CDR3 is TGTGCCAGCAGCTTAGCATCGCAGGGATACACAGATACGCAGTATTTT. Residues: CASSLASQGYTDTQYF.